Detailed here is one T cell receptor (beta chain). Its antigen has not been determined. It has no much larger one-base neighbor in the sample; base qualities were not kept. For sequencing of the TCRbeta CDR3 region, genomic DNA was extracted from the sorted cells. TCRbeta CDR3 regions were sequenced using the immunoSEQ Assay. This is the immuneACCESS table as TCRdb keeps it, with only in-frame sequences that have V and J called. A part of the clones is gone; compared with another copy, unresolved V genes explain less than half, and the rest is unexplained. The sample contains 77,000 or so clones, about 90% of them found a single time. 0.4% to 0.55% of the sample is in the top ten clones. CDR1 and CDR2, per the germline V gene (reference sequence), are GTSNPN and SVGIG. Including cysteine and phenylalanine, the CDR3 has 12 amino acids. Just the 36-base CDR3 DNA is kept, in frame starting at base 1. Clipping removes 7 bases from V and 3 bases from J, with 3 as the unmatched junction base count.

The trial excluded patients who had a history of autoimmune disease or were on systemic immunosuppression. Peripheral blood for TCR sequencing was collected from all dose cohorts at baseline, on cycle 4 day 1, and on cycle 7 day 1. The samples were taken from a phase I, first-in-human, multicenter, open-label dose-escalation trial of ivuxolimab. The trial enrolled adults with locally advanced or metastatic head and neck squamous cell, hepatocellular, melanoma or renal cell carcinoma. Before TCR sequencing, CD4+ and CD8+ T cells were separately sorted from peripheral blood. This record comes from a study of OX40 agonist ivuxolimab in advanced cancers. For the wider study: The costimulatory receptor OX40 (CD134) was targeted by ivuxolimab, a fully human IgG2 agonistic monoclonal antibody. Partial responses occurred in three dose-escalation patients, of whom one had hepatocellular carcinoma and two had cutaneous melanoma. Intravenous ivuxolimab was administered to patients every 2 weeks at six dose levels: 0.01, 0.1, 0.3, 1.5, 3 and 10 mg/kg. In the dose-escalation cohort, 70% to 90% of patients were male, and the mean age was 60 years with a range of about 23 to 79. The monotherapy dose-escalation portion (N ≈ 50 patients) of the phase I ivuxolimab trial is reported in the paper. The point of sequencing TCRbeta in the periphery was to test whether ivuxolimab changed TCR sequence diversity and drove clonal T-cell expansion. Among the roughly 52 dose-escalation patients, around 19 had hepatocellular carcinoma, roughly 15 melanoma, 9 renal cell carcinoma and 9 head and neck cancer. Patients were allowed to have had prior anti-PD-1, anti-PD-L1 or anti-CTLA-4 therapy, and 40% to 45% of the dose-escalation patients had been treated with checkpoint inhibitors. Here is what the overall study found, with its caveats: Low levels of normalized T-cell clonal expansion were also seen in some patients who did not respond. After ivuxolimab, CD8+ T cells had more expanded clones than CD4+ T cells on average. Clonal expansion of both CD4+ and CD8+ blood T cells was observed from baseline to week 6 at doses 0.1 to 3.0 mg/kg. The antigen specificity of the peripheral T cells that underwent clonal expansion was not determined. In the 0.1-3.0 mg/kg groups, partial responders had among the lowest normalized peripheral clonal expansion, particularly in CD8+ T cells.

The chain was built from TRBV30 and TRBJ1-1; 9 bases in between match TRBD1. Sequencing used CD4+ or CD8+ T cells sorted from blood, obtained in a trial of the OX40 agonist ivuxolimab. This clonotype was sampled from an adult with an advanced solid tumor such as melanoma, head and neck, liver or kidney cancer. The DNA sequence is as follows: TGTGCCTTGGACAGGGGTTACACTGAAGCTTTCTTT. Translated, it gives CALDRGYTEAFF.